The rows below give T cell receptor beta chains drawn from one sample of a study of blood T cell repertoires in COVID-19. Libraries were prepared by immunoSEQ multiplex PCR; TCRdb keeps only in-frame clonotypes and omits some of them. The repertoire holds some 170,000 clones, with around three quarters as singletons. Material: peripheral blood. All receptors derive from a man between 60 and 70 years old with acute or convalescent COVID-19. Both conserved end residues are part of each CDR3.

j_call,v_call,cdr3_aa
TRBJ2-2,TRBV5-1,CASSSGTAVTGELFF
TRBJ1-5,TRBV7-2,CASSLRKEQEHIWPQHF
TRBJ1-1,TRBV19,CASSSRDRNTEAFF
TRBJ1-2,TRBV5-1,CASSPPGTFGGYTF
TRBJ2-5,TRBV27,CASSPSGGERIETQYF
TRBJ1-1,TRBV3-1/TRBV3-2,CASSQTTGRSDTEAFF
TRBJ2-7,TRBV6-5,CASSLQAGASSYEQYF
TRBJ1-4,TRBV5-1,CASRQATNEKLFF
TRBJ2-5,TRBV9,CASSEGASFEETQYF
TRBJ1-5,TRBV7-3,CASSTQGRPQHF
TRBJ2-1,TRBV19,CASSRLAGYNEQFF
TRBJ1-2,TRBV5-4,CASSLGPGGVNYGYTF
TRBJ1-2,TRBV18,CASSPDVENYGYTF
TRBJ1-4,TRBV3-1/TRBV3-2,CASSPSYPDPTNEKLFF
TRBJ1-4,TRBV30,CAWTRDRSTEKLFF
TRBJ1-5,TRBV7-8,CASSRTGGQRQPQHF
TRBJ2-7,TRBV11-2,CASSSSLGAYEQYF
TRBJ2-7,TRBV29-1,CSVEGVRGFPTSYEQYF
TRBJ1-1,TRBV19,CASSKGDSLNTEAFF
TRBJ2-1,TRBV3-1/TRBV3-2,CASSQATSGWNEQFF
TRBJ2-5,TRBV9,CASSTGQGAGETQYF
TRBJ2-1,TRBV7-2,CASSPDSYNEQFF
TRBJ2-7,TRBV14,CASSHGTAYEQYF
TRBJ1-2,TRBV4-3,CASSQGSINYGYTF
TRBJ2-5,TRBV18,CASSPPVGGMQETQYF
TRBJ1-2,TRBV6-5,CASSYGGSPMSYTF
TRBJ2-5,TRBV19,CATSGTGWGETQYF
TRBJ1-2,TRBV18,CASSPNSRINYGYTF
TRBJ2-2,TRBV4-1,CASSQSLWDRVSGELFF
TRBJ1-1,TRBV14,CASSQHQGNPEAFF
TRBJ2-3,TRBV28,CASSRQGLGTDTQYF
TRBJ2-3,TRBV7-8,CASSTGGTSGGYTQYF
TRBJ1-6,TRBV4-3,CASSQVGTGRSPLHF
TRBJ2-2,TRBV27,CASSLSPAGRHTGELFF
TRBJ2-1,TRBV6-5,CASTSSGLNEQFF
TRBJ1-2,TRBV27,CASSWDSSYGYTF
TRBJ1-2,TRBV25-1,CASSDPGQGRHGYTF
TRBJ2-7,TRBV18,CASSPPWVGGEQYF
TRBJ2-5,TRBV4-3,CASSQDLAGGQETQYF
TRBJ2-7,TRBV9,CASSPRGGTVSYEQYF
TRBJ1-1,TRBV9,CASSVGGNMNTEAFF
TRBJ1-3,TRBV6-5,CASSPPGQFGNTIYF
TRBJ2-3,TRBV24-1,CATSDRAGQRGGTDTQYF
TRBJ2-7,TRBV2,CASSETGSISEQYF